This T cell receptor beta chain derives from a study of CD4 T cells in relation to SARS-CoV-2 and coronaviruses. With regard to this clone: Its matching antigen is unknown.

This CDR3 contains 14 residues. V was trimmed by 1 base and J by 2 bases, leaving 8 bases between them. The germline gives CDR1 SEHNR, CDR2 FQNEAQ (reference sequence). Whole-study findings and limits: Pre-pandemic and post-infection samples never came from the same donor. About 65% of donors had memory CD4+ clonotypes crossrecognizing SARS-CoV-2 and common cold coronavirus spike.

CD4+ T cells from unexposed donors were obtained before the COVID-19 pandemic (2011-2018). Assay used: immunoSEQ multiplex PCR; TCRdb lists only in-frame clones, some missing. Among 55,000 to 70,000 clones, over 85% were seen once, and the ten largest hold 0.23%. The TCR comes from a human donor in good health. Sequencing used naive CD4+ T cells from PBMCs. Described subset: naive CD4+ T cells isolated by negative enrichment. V usage is TRBV7-9 and J usage is TRBJ1-2; D is ambiguous. CDR3 sequence reads: CASSLGEENYGYTF. In DNA, the CDR3 is TGTGCCAGCAGCTTAGGTGAGGAGAACTATGGCTACACCTTC.